The clone carrying this TCR beta chain was found once. TCRdb re-called the PCR reads through MiXCR, storing one row per CDR3 protein. The data contain roughly 100,000 distinct CDR3 sequences, 30% to 35% of them seen just once; the ten biggest clones take up roughly 9.3%. This sample was taken from a study of molecular identifiers for immune sequencing clone quantification. The CDR3 runs to 14 residues. The germline V gene has CDR1 SEHNR and CDR2 FQNEAQ (reference sequence). Trimming removed 4 bases at V and 3 bases at J, with 10 bases between. The sequenced sample consisted of naive CD8+ T cells from blood, with Jurkat cell RNA spiked in. Subset defined: FACS-sorted CD8+CD4-CCR7+CD45RA+ naive T cells. This TCR was recovered from a human donor in good health. Some libraries in this study had Jurkat cell RNA spiked in. The rearrangement uses TRBV7-9 and TRBJ2-4; no reliable D call. The CDR3: CASSSLMDKNIQYF. CDR3 in DNA: TGTGCCAGCAGCTCCCTTATGGACAAAAACATTCAGTACTTC.